Shown below are 19 T cell receptor beta chains from a single sample sequenced in a study of vaccination effects on CD4 cells after COVID-19. TCRdb keeps only in-frame clones here, not all; method: immunoSEQ multiplex PCR. The profile covers 50,000 to 70,000 clones, with 72% appearing a single time and approximately 20% taken by the ten largest. The culture ran for roughly ten days, and then CD4+ T cells were isolated. The antigens these receptors bind are not known. The sample was CD4+ T cells from PBMCs cultured without peptide, taken before COVID-19 vaccination. The origin of the receptors is a human donor who had a prior SARS-CoV-2 infection.

The chain joins TRBV4-2 to TRBJ1-3; D unresolved. The length of the CDR3 is 15 residues. The germline CDR1 and CDR2 sequences are LGHNA and YNFKEQ. V lost 0 bases and J lost 1, with 7 bases in between. The CDR3 loop reads CASSQDLVSGNTIYF. The DNA for the CDR3 is TGTGCCAGCAGCCAAGATCTGGTGTCTGGAAACACCATATATTTT.

This rearrangement joins TRBV2 to TRBJ1-2; TRBD1 is a possible D gene (6 bases). The V gene lost 4 bases and the J gene lost 5 bases, with 14 bases spanning the gap. There are 14 residues in the CDR3. CDR1 and CDR2 (germline): SNHLY, FYNNEI. CDR3 sequence reads: CASSAGTWGYGYTF. The CDR3 region has the DNA TGTGCCAGCAGTGCCGGGACATGGGGTTATGGCTACACCTTC.

This chain uses TRBV15 with TRBJ2-1; the D is unclear. The length of the CDR3 is 16 residues. Trimming pared 0 bases from V and 3 bases from J, leaving 12 bases between. Per germline, CDR1 LNHNV and CDR2 YYDKDF (reference sequence). The CDR3 spells CATSRDGSSNYNEQFF. The CDR3 nucleotides read TGTGCCACCAGCAGAGATGGTAGTAGCAACTACAATGAGCAGTTCTTC. Together with reference TRBV15 and TRBJ2-1, the CDR3 gives the full variable domain: DAMVIQNPRYQVTQFGKPVTLSCSQTLNHNVMYWYQQKSSQAPKLLFHYYDKDFNNEADTPDNFQSRRPNTSFCFLDIRSPGLGDTAMYLCATSRDGSSNYNEQFFGPGTRLTVL.

The chain joins TRBV9 to TRBJ2-3, with 9 bases matching TRBD2. CDR1 and CDR2 from the germline V gene are SGDLS and YYNGEE. J gave up 0 bases and V 4 bases, and 6 bases lay outside the gene matches. The length of the CDR3 is 16 residues. The CDR3 DNA follows: TGTGCCAGCAGCCCTCCTAGCGGGGCTAGCACAGATACGCAGTATTTT. Its protein product is CASSPPSGASTDTQYF. Filled out from reference TRBV9 and TRBJ2-3, the complete variable domain reads DSGVTQTPKHLITATGQRVTLRCSPRSGDLSVYWYQQSLDQGLQFLIQYYNGEERAKGNILERFSAQQFPDLHSELNLSSLELGDSALYFCASSPPSGASTDTQYFGPGTRLTVL.

This chain uses TRBV5-1 with TRBJ1-6; D not resolved. This CDR3 has 16 residues. Germline CDR1 and CDR2: SGHRS and YFSETQ. Trimming took off 0 bases at V and 0 bases at J, with 7 bases between the two ends. For the CDR3, the DNA is TGCGCCAGCAGCTTGGGGGAAAGCTCCTATAATTCACCCCTCCACTTT. Translating gives CASSLGESSYNSPLHF.

The DNA for the CDR3 is TGTGCCAGCAGCCCCGTAGGCGGTACAAGCTACGAGCAGTACTTC. This encodes CASSPVGGTSYEQYF. The rearrangement links TRBV5-6 to TRBJ2-7; D is undetermined. V lost 4 bases, J lost 3 bases, and 17 bases lay in between. This CDR3 comprises 15 residues. Germline lookup yields CDR1 SGHDT and CDR2 YYEEEE.

The J gene is TRBJ2-7, the V gene TRBV9; D unclear. The germline V gene encodes CDR1 SGDLS and CDR2 YYNGEE. CDR3 length: 14 residues. Trimming cost V 4 bases and J 0 bases, with 11 bases left between them. CDR3 nucleotide sequence: TGTGCCAGCAGCTCACAGAGCTCCTCCTACGAGCAGTACTTC. It translates to CASSSQSSSYEQYF.

A single count supports this clone. The chain uses TRBV10-2 and TRBJ1-2, with 7 bases that match TRBD1. This CDR3 region has 14 residues. The germline gives CDR1 WSHSY, CDR2 SAAADI. V shed 3 bases, J shed 5 bases, and the junction held 6 bases outside the gene matches. CDR3: CASSDSGTAYGYTF. CDR3 DNA: TGCGCCAGCAGTGACTCCGGGACAGCATATGGCTACACCTTC.

The chain has TRBV11-1 and TRBJ2-2; D gene uncertain. Trimming stripped 3 bases from V and 4 bases from J, with 6 bases between. The CDR3 covers 13 residues. Germline CDR1 reads SGHAT; CDR2 reads FQDESV (reference sequence). This CDR3 is CASSLVFTGELFF. CDR3 in DNA: TGTGCCAGCAGCTTGGTTTTCACCGGGGAGCTGTTTTTT.

This clone turned up a few times. The CDR3 sequence is CASSYRPGADTGELFF. In DNA form, the CDR3 reads TGTGCCAGCAGCTATAGGCCGGGGGCGGACACCGGGGAGCTGTTTTTT. This chain uses TRBV7-3 with TRBJ2-2; D possibly matches TRBD1 or TRBD2 (6 bases each). V gave up 4 bases and J gave up 3 bases, with 15 bases separating them. The V gene's germline CDR1 is SGHTA and CDR2 FQGTGA. The CDR3 has 16 residues.

The V call is TRBV19, the J call TRBJ2-1; TRBD2 might be the D (5 bases). The CDR3 sequence is 22 residues long. Trimming left V 5 bases short and J 8 bases short, with 40 bases between. Germline V lookup: CDR1 LNHDA, CDR2 SQIVND (reference sequence). As DNA, the CDR3 is TGTGCCAGTAGTGTCCCCAGCGAAATGTATTGGAGCGGTCGGGGTATCGTCTATGAGCAGTTCTTC. It translates to CASSVPSEMYWSGRGIVYEQFF.

V and J are TRBV18 and TRBJ2-5; 8 bases are a match to TRBD2. The length of the CDR3 is 16 residues. The ends lost 2 bases at V and 4 bases at J; junction bases unmatched: 9. Germline V gives CDR1 KGHSH, CDR2 LQKENI. The CDR3 region is CASSPRIAGYGETQYF. CDR3 bases: TGTGCCAGCTCACCAAGGATAGCGGGGTACGGAGAGACCCAGTACTTC.

This chain uses TRBV5-1 with TRBJ1-2; TRBD1 matches 7 bases. CDR1 and CDR2 (germline): SGHRS, YFSETQ. The V segment lost 3 bases and the J segment 4 bases; nucleotides outside the gene matches: 6. CDR3 length: 14 amino acids. The CDR3 DNA is TGCGCCAGCAGCTCGACAGGGTCGTCCTATGGCTACACCTTC. Protein product: CASSSTGSSYGYTF.

V is TRBV14 and J is TRBJ2-7; TRBD1 agrees at 9 bases. Germline loops: CDR1 SGHDN, CDR2 FVKESK. The CDR3 length is 16 residues. V was pared by 3 bases and J by 4 bases, with 10 bases of the junction left unmatched. CDR3 loop: CASSHDPGTGFYEQYF. The CDR3 DNA reads TGTGCCAGCAGCCACGACCCCGGGACAGGGTTTTACGAGCAGTACTTC.

For the CDR3, the DNA is TGTGCCAGCAGACGGGACAGGCCGTCTTCACTCTCTGGGGCCAACGTCCTGACTTTC. It is translated as CASRRDRPSSLSGANVLTF. The J gene is TRBJ2-6, the V gene TRBV19; 8 nucleotides align to TRBD1. The CDR3 consists of 19 residues. V gave up 9 bases and J gave up 0 bases; unmatched junction bases: 16. Germline loops: CDR1 LNHDA, CDR2 SQIVND (reference sequence).

This clone occurred once. The J gene is TRBJ2-1, the V gene TRBV6-5; 11 nucleotides line up with TRBD1. After removal of 6 bases from V and 4 bases from J, the junction contained 2 bases not matched to a gene. This CDR3 has 14 residues. The germline V gene encodes CDR1 MNHEY and CDR2 SVGAGI. The CDR3 loop reads CASSGQGAYNEQFF. The CDR3 DNA sequence: TGTGCCAGCAGCGGACAGGGGGCTTACAATGAGCAGTTCTTC.

The V and J genes are TRBV5-1 and TRBJ2-3; 9 bases map to TRBD1. Trimming cost V 0 bases and J 5 bases; bases outside gene matches: 7. Germline lookup yields CDR1 SGHRS and CDR2 YFSETQ. The CDR3 contains 16 residues. CDR3 DNA: TGCGCCAGCAGCTTGGCCTTTACAGGGGGCCTAGATACGCAGTATTTT. It yields the protein CASSLAFTGGLDTQYF.

This rearrangement joins TRBV19 to TRBJ1-5, with 12 bases that match TRBD1. The germline V gene has CDR1 LNHDA and CDR2 SQIVND (reference sequence). Unmatched junction bases numbered 5, after V lost 8 bases and J lost 6 bases. This CDR3 region has 14 residues. CDR3 nucleotide sequence: TGTGCCAGTCGGGACAGGGGGCGAGGTCAGCCCCAGCATTTT. Residues: CASRDRGRGQPQHF.

The V gene is TRBV2, the J gene TRBJ2-7; D gene unclear. The germline CDR1 and CDR2 sequences are SNHLY and FYNNEI. This CDR3 has 14 residues. Trimming pared 7 bases from V and 5 bases from J, leaving 18 bases between. CDR3 sequence: CASKGTAGPDEQYF. The CDR3 bases are TGTGCCAGCAAGGGTACCGCCGGACCGGACGAGCAGTACTTC.